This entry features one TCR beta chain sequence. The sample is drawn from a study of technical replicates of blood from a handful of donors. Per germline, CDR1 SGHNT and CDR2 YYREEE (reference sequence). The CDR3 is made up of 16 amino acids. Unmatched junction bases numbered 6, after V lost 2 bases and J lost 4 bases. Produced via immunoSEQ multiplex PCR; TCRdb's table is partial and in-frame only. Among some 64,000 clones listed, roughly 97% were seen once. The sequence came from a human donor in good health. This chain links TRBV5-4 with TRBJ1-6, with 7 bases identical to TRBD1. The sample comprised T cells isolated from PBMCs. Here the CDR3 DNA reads TGTGCCAGCAGCTTCGCGACAGGGTCATATAATTCACCCCTCCACTTT. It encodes CASSFATGSYNSPLHF.